Listed here are 2 T cell receptor beta chains from one sample, sequenced in a study of cytomegalovirus exposure and HLA in healthy donors. Clones were read by immunoSEQ multiplex PCR, and TCRdb kept only the in-frame ones, dropping some. The table lists 190,000 or so clones, 84% of them singletons. Sequenced input: PBMCs. These receptors all come from a young woman in good health and CMV-seropositive.

This clone was seen more than once but under ten times. The chain employs TRBV6-1 and TRBJ1-2, with a weak D call TRBD1 (6 bases). The CDR3 has 15 residues. Germline CDR1 reads MNHNS; CDR2 reads SASEGT. V gave up 5 bases and J gave up 0 bases, with 13 bases separating them. In nucleotides, the CDR3 is TGTGCCAGCAGTAAGACAGGCGTAACTAACTATGGCTACACCTTC. It yields the protein CASSKTGVTNYGYTF.

The table lists this clone with a few counts. V usage is TRBV5-4 and J usage is TRBJ1-1; D gene unclear. The germline V gene has CDR1 SGHNT and CDR2 YYREEE (reference sequence). V lost 1 base, J lost 2 bases, and 15 bases lay in between. The CDR3 is 16 residues long. The CDR3 DNA is TGTGCCAGCAGCTTGCAAAAGCGCGGCCGAAACACTGAAGCTTTCTTT. Its translation: CASSLQKRGRNTEAFF. Filled out from reference TRBV5-4 and TRBJ1-1, the complete variable domain reads ETGVTQSPTHLIKTRGQQVTLRCSSQSGHNTVSWYQQALGQGPQFIFQYYREEENGRGNFPPRFSGLQFPNYSSELNVNALELDDSALYLCASSLQKRGRNTEAFFGQGTRLTVV.